Each of the 32 T cell receptor beta chains below was sequenced from the same sample in a study of blood T cell repertoires in COVID-19. Some clones are missing from TCRdb's copy, which holds only in-frame ones; the method was immunoSEQ multiplex PCR. Of roughly 400,000 clones in the sample, 87% were seen once. The sequenced sample was PBMCs or T cells enriched from blood (not recorded which). All receptors derive from a woman aged 45-65 years who had recovered from COVID-19.

The V call is TRBV4-1, the J call TRBJ2-3, with D perhaps TRBD2 (5 bases). V was pared by 0 bases and J by 2 bases, with 12 bases between. This CDR3 spans 16 amino acids. Germline assignment: CDR1 MGHRA and CDR2 YSYEKL. The CDR3 coding sequence is TGCGCCAGCAGCCAAGATTGGGGAGTAGACACAGATACGCAGTATTTT. Protein sequence: CASSQDWGVDTDTQYF.

The J gene is TRBJ2-3, the V gene TRBV19; 16 bases fit TRBD2. The CDR3 has 18 amino acids. CDR1 and CDR2 from the germline V gene are LNHDA and SQIVND (reference sequence). Trimming cost V 7 bases and J 5 bases; bases outside gene matches: 12. The CDR3 protein is CASTPGLAGGKREDTQYF. Here the CDR3 DNA reads TGTGCCAGTACTCCGGGACTAGCGGGGGGGAAGAGGGAAGATACGCAGTATTTT.

This chain connects TRBV4-2 to TRBJ2-4, with TRBD2 identical over 10 bases. The CDR3 sequence is 20 residues long. V lost 5 bases and J lost 1; bases outside the gene matches: 17. The V gene's germline CDR1 is LGHNA and CDR2 YNFKEQ. The DNA for the CDR3 is TGTGCCAGCAGCGCACTTGTCAGCGGGGGGGCTCGATCGGCCAAAAACATTCAGTACTTC. It specifies CASSALVSGGARSAKNIQYF.

The chain is built from TRBV2 and TRBJ1-4; D is ambiguous. Looked up from germline, CDR1 is SNHLY and CDR2 is FYNNEI. The CDR3 is made up of 18 amino acids. V lost 8 bases, J lost 0 bases, and 22 bases lay in between. CDR3 sequence (DNA): TGTGCCAGCCGCCCGATTCGCGGGGAGGAGGCAACTAATGAAAAACTGTTTTTT. Translation gives CASRPIRGEEATNEKLFF.

The count of this clone is one. The chain has TRBV7-9 and TRBJ1-1, with D tentatively TRBD1 (6 bases). CDR3 length: 12 amino acids. Germline-derived CDR1 and CDR2 are SEHNR and FQNEAQ (reference sequence). Trimming shortened V by 1 base and J by 11 bases, and 11 bases separated the two germline ends. CDR3 sequence (DNA): TGTGCCAGCAGCTTAGTTACAGGGCACGCTTTCTTT. The encoded protein is CASSLVTGHAFF.

The rearrangement links TRBV30 to TRBJ2-2, with 12 bases lining up with TRBD2. Germline V gene sequence: CDR1 GTSNPN, CDR2 SVGIG (reference sequence). The CDR3 spans 16 residues. V gave up 5 bases and J gave up 4 bases; unmatched junction bases: 8. The CDR3 loop reads CAWGGLAGAGTGELFF. The CDR3 nucleotides read TGTGCCTGGGGGGGACTAGCGGGCGCGGGCACCGGGGAGCTGTTTTTT.

This clone was seen a single time. No DNA is shown, since the ends of the CDR3 on it are uncertain; the CDR3 is the one TCRdb lists. The chain uses TRBV5-8 and TRBJ1-2; the table assigns TRBD1, which was not confirmed against the DNA. Germline lookup yields CDR1 SGHTS and CDR2 YDEGEE. The CDR3 spans 11 residues, counting both ends. CDR3 sequence reads: CASSFWGRGTF.

CDR3 region: CASSQSRGPDSPLHF. In DNA, the CDR3 is TGTGCCAGCAGCCAAAGCAGGGGGCCGGATTCACCCCTCCACTTT. The V gene is TRBV11-2, the J gene TRBJ1-6, with 8 positions matching TRBD1. V was pared by 5 bases and J by 8 bases, with 8 bases of the junction left unmatched. The CDR3 has 15 residues. Germline V lookup: CDR1 SGHAT, CDR2 FQNNGV.

This chain joins TRBV7-8 and TRBJ1-2, with 9 positions matching TRBD1. CDR1 is SGHVS, CDR2 FQNEAQ, per germline. V trimming: 5 bases; J trimming: 5 bases; junction bases outside the gene matches: 6. The CDR3 consists of 14 residues. CDR3 nucleotide sequence: TGTGCCAGCAGCCAATCCGGGACAGGGTATGGCTACACCTTC. Amino acids: CASSQSGTGYGYTF.

The chain couples TRBV6-5 to TRBJ1-2; 8 bases line up with TRBD1. The junction had 9 bases not matched to a gene; V was cut back by 2 bases and J by 7 bases. The CDR3 loop spans 15 amino acids. Germline CDR1 and CDR2: MNHEY and SVGAGI. The CDR3 bases are TGTGCCAGCAGTTACCAAATGGACAGGGCTAGTGGCTACACCTTC. It is translated as CASSYQMDRASGYTF.

This chain uses TRBV19 with TRBJ1-5; D unclear. Trimming took off 1 base at V and 0 bases at J, with 10 bases between the two ends. The germline CDR1 and CDR2 sequences are LNHDA and SQIVND (reference sequence). The CDR3 covers 16 residues. DNA of the CDR3: TGTGCCAGTAGTATAGCGACAAGTTATAGCAATCAGCCCCAGCATTTT. This translates into CASSIATSYSNQPQHF.

This clone was found once. The CDR3 protein is CASSRATGGWTEAFF. CDR3 nucleotide sequence: TGTGCCAGCTCACGAGCGACAGGGGGTTGGACTGAAGCTTTCTTT. The V gene is TRBV18, the J gene TRBJ1-1; 9 nucleotides line up with TRBD1. The V and J ends lost 4 bases and 5 bases, in that order; junction bases with no gene match: 8. The CDR3 totals 15 residues. Germline V gene lookup returns CDR1 KGHSH and CDR2 LQKENI.

Comments on this clone: Compared with germline, one end of the junction differs, possibly owing to a read error. V gene TRBV7-7 combines with J gene TRBJ2-7, with TRBD1 identical over 10 bases. This CDR3 has 17 amino acids. Germline lookup yields CDR1 SSHAT and CDR2 FNYEAQ (reference sequence). CDR3: CASSPGFSGTGAYEQYF. CDR3 bases: TGTGCTAGCAGTCCAGGCTTTTCCGGGACAGGGGCCTACGAGCAGTACTTC.

This chain uses TRBV7-3 with TRBJ1-2, with D hard to call. The CDR3 runs 14 residues. The germline V gene has CDR1 SGHTA and CDR2 FQGTGA. The V and J ends lost 5 bases and 8 bases respectively, with 18 bases between them. The CDR3, as DNA: TGTGCCAGCAGCCCCAACAGTGCTCCTGGAGGCTACACCTTC. Protein product: CASSPNSAPGGYTF.

CDR3 nucleotides: TGCGCCAGCAGCCCTAGGGTAGCGGGGGGCGGGTACAATGAGCAGTTCTTC. Protein product: CASSPRVAGGGYNEQFF. The chain employs TRBV5-1 and TRBJ2-1; 10 nucleotides match TRBD2. V gave up 4 bases and J gave up 4 bases; unmatched junction bases: 11. The CDR3 covers 17 residues. Germline assignment: CDR1 SGHRS and CDR2 YFSETQ.

In nucleotides, the CDR3 is TGCGCCAGCAGCCAAGACAGAGCCGGGAACACCGGGGAGCTGTTTTTT. It codes for CASSQDRAGNTGELFF. J is TRBJ2-2 and V is TRBV5-1; D may be TRBD1 (5 bases). Germline CDR1 is SGHRS and CDR2 is YFSETQ. V was clipped by 4 bases and J by 1 base, with 14 bases between them. The CDR3 runs 16 residues.

The V gene is TRBV6-5, the J gene TRBJ1-1; no clear D gene. V lost 8 bases, J lost 1 base, and 11 bases lay in between. Germline-derived CDR1 and CDR2 are MNHEY and SVGAGI. The CDR3 is 13 amino acids. As DNA, the CDR3 is TGTGCCAGCGTACGGGGTTCGAACACTGAAGCTTTCTTT. Translating gives CASVRGSNTEAFF.

The chain carries TRBV18 and TRBJ1-2, with no clear D. Trimming took off 3 bases at V and 7 bases at J, with 9 bases between the two ends. The CDR3 length is 12 residues. Germline CDR1 KGHSH, CDR2 LQKENI. The CDR3 spells CASSPLVSGYTF. The CDR3 nucleotides read TGTGCCAGCTCACCGTTAGTTTCTGGCTACACCTTC.

The genes are TRBV3-1 (or the pseudogene TRBV3-2) and TRBJ2-1; 7 nucleotides line up with TRBD1. The CDR3 has 15 residues. With 3 bases clipped from V and 5 bases from J, the junction kept 7 bases outside the gene matches. Germline V gene data show CDR1 as LGHDT and CDR2 as YNNKEL (reference sequence). The CDR3 reads CASSQSGTANNEQFF. The CDR3 DNA is TGTGCCAGCAGCCAGTCCGGGACAGCAAACAATGAGCAGTTCTTC.

This clone was seen more than once but under ten times. The chain links TRBV14 to TRBJ1-2; D may be TRBD1 (5 bases). Trimming removed 3 bases at V and 4 bases at J, with 9 bases between. This CDR3 has 13 residues. The germline CDR1 and CDR2 sequences are SGHDN and FVKESK. CDR3 coding DNA: TGTGCCAGCAGCCAGGACACATTCTATGGCTACACCTTC. It yields the protein CASSQDTFYGYTF.

The J gene is TRBJ1-2, the V gene TRBV5-1; 10 bases line up with TRBD1. V gave up 4 bases and J gave up 7 bases; unmatched junction bases: 10. This CDR3 contains 15 residues. Germline-derived CDR1 and CDR2 are SGHRS and YFSETQ. The CDR3: CASSAGTGAQIGYTF. CDR3 DNA sequence: TGCGCCAGCAGCGCCGGGACAGGGGCTCAGATTGGCTACACCTTC.

This clone was detected ten times or more. The chain is built from TRBV6-1 and TRBJ1-5; D not resolved. Trimming pared 2 bases from V and 5 bases from J, leaving 10 bases between. Germline assignment: CDR1 MNHNS and CDR2 SASEGT. This CDR3 region has 14 residues. The CDR3 region is CASSENGIYQPQHF. CDR3 DNA: TGTGCCAGCAGTGAAAACGGGATTTATCAGCCCCAGCATTTT.

The chain employs TRBV6-1 and TRBJ2-1; 9 nucleotides align to TRBD2. Trimming cost V 1 base and J 7 bases; bases outside gene matches: 5. This CDR3 has 15 amino acids. The V gene's germline CDR1 is MNHNS and CDR2 SASEGT. The CDR3 region is CASSEESGGHNEQFF. CDR3 in DNA: TGTGCCAGCAGTGAAGAGAGCGGGGGGCATAATGAGCAGTTCTTC.

The CDR3 protein is CASSPGLSTSVEQYF. The CDR3 DNA reads as TGTGCCAGCTCACCGGGACTGTCAACCTCCGTCGAGCAGTACTTC. The chain employs TRBV18 and TRBJ2-7; possible D gene TRBD2, 6 bases. V shed 3 bases and J shed 6 bases, with 18 bases lying between them. The CDR3 totals 15 residues. The V gene's germline CDR1 is KGHSH and CDR2 LQKENI.

The chain couples TRBV9 to TRBJ1-2, with D tentatively TRBD1 (6 bases). The CDR3 is 14 residues long. V lost 4 bases to trimming and J lost 2 bases, with 12 bases between them. The germline V gene has CDR1 SGDLS and CDR2 YYNGEE. As DNA, the CDR3 is TGTGCCAGCAGCCCACAAGGGGGAAACTATGGCTACACCTTC. Its translation: CASSPQGGNYGYTF.

This chain links TRBV30 with TRBJ2-1, with D perhaps TRBD2 (5 bases). Germline CDR1 is GTSNPN and CDR2 is SVGIG (reference sequence). This CDR3 comprises 14 residues. The V gene lost 2 bases and the J gene lost 9 bases, with 17 bases spanning the gap. The CDR3 nucleotides are TGTGCCTGGAGTACGGGGTTGGCTTCAAGTGAGCAGTTCTTC. Residues: CAWSTGLASSEQFF. Drawing the rest from reference TRBV30 and TRBJ2-1, the complete variable domain is SQTIHQWPATLVQPVGSPLSLECTVEGTSNPNLYWYRQAAGRGLQLLFYSVGIGQISSEVPQNLSASRPQDRQFILSSKKLLLSDSGFYLCAWSTGLASSEQFFGPGTRLTVL.

This chain connects TRBV3-1 (or the pseudogene TRBV3-2) to TRBJ2-4; 7 bases align to TRBD1. Germline loops: CDR1 LGHDT, CDR2 YNNKEL (reference sequence). CDR3 length: 15 residues. V dropped 5 bases and J dropped 6; count of bases not matched to a gene: 10. The CDR3 is CASSLTGTERNIQYF. Here the CDR3 DNA reads TGTGCCAGCAGCTTAACCGGGACAGAAAGAAACATTCAGTACTTC.

This sequence joins TRBV6-5 and TRBJ1-4; the match to TRBD1 covers 9 bases. The CDR3 length is 15 residues. Germline trimming cut 6 bases from V and 8 bases from J; bases unmatched to any gene: 10. Germline loops: CDR1 MNHEY, CDR2 SVGAGI. For the CDR3, the DNA is TGTGCCAGCAGGGTGGACAGGGGTCGTTACGAAAAACTGTTTTTT. It is translated as CASRVDRGRYEKLFF.

With respect to this clone: Other DNA sequences in the sample encode the same CDR3. This chain uses TRBV30 with TRBJ1-1; unclear D gene. Trimming stripped 4 bases from V and 0 bases from J, with 9 bases between. Germline CDR1 and CDR2: GTSNPN and SVGIG (reference sequence). The CDR3 consists of 13 residues. In DNA form, the CDR3 reads TGTGCCTGGACTGGAGGTATGAACACTGAAGCTTTCTTT. Translation gives CAWTGGMNTEAFF.

The count of this clone is one. The chain combines TRBV4-3 with TRBJ2-2; TRBD2 matches at 10 bases. Germline trimming cut 4 bases from V and 6 bases from J; bases unmatched to any gene: 8. The CDR3 is 16 amino acids. Germline lookup yields CDR1 LGHNA and CDR2 YSLEER. This CDR3 reads CASSLNPAGGPGELFF. DNA for the CDR3: TGCGCCAGCAGCCTCAATCCAGCGGGGGGGCCCGGGGAGCTGTTTTTT.

The rearrangement links TRBV7-2 to TRBJ2-5; 7 nucleotides align to TRBD2. CDR3 length: 14 residues. V shed 5 bases, J shed 2 bases, and the junction held 5 bases outside the gene matches. The V gene's germline CDR1 is SGHTA and CDR2 FQGNSA. CDR3 loop: CASSPAGGQETQYF. The CDR3 bases are TGTGCCAGCAGCCCCGCCGGGGGGCAAGAGACCCAGTACTTC. Filled out from reference TRBV7-2 and TRBJ2-5, the complete variable domain reads GAGVSQSPSNKVTEKGKDVELRCDPISGHTALYWYRQSLGQGLEFLIYFQGNSAPDKSGLPSDRFSAERTGGSVSTLTIQRTQQEDSAVYLCASSPAGGQETQYFGPGTRLLVL.

The chain joins TRBV19 to TRBJ1-6; D perhaps matches TRBD1 (5 bases). Germline V lookup: CDR1 LNHDA, CDR2 SQIVND (reference sequence). The CDR3 runs 16 residues. V dropped 2 bases and J dropped 7 bases, with 15 bases sitting between them. The CDR3 is CASSIPPGLGNSPLHF. CDR3 nucleotides: TGTGCCAGTAGTATACCCCCAGGGCTGGGAAATTCACCCCTCCACTTT. The complete variable domain, with remaining parts taken from reference TRBV19 and TRBJ1-6, reads DGGITQSPKYLFRKEGQNVTLSCEQNLNHDAMYWYRQDPGQGLRLIYYSQIVNDFQKGDIAEGYSVSREKKESFPLTVTSAQKNPTAFYLCASSIPPGLGNSPLHFGNGTRLTVT.